This TCR beta chain was identified during a study of cytomegalovirus exposure and HLA in healthy donors. With regard to this clone: The antigen is not known.

Germline V gives CDR1 MGHRA, CDR2 YSYEKL. This CDR3 is built from 16 residues. Trimming removed 1 base from V and 7 bases from J, with 17 bases in between. All donors participated as healthy donors of bone marrow. Findings of the study overall: Across donors, sequencing depth was assumed by presence/absence analyses to be roughly uniform.

Vbeta (60) and Jbeta (13) primers were used in the PCR. TCRdb's copy holds only in-frame clones and misses some; the assay was immunoSEQ multiplex PCR. The data contain about 120,000 clones, 70% to 90% of them singletons. The TCR originated in a man aged 18 to 29 in good health and CMV-seropositive. The V gene is TRBV4-1, the J gene TRBJ1-5; possible D gene TRBD1, 6 bases. The sequenced sample was PBMCs. CDR3 region: CASSQAGLGAGQPQHF. CDR3 DNA sequence: TGCGCCAGCAGCCAAGCGGGGTTGGGGGCAGGGCAGCCCCAGCATTTT.